This T cell receptor (beta chain) stems from a study of cytomegalovirus exposure and HLA in healthy donors. Across the whole study: Early released data comprised around 79 million unique TCRs from HLA-typed donors. Caucasian-associated ancestry cluster membership applied to approximately 81% of approximately 420 genotyped donors. Regarding the study as a whole: Later analysis associated a missense DCLRE1C variant with TCR beta V- and J-gene trimming.

Both 60 Vbeta primers and 13 Jbeta primers went into the PCR. Data came from immunoSEQ multiplex PCR; TCRdb stores just in-frame clones and leaves some out. This sample carries 100,000 to 150,000 clones, around 72% of them seen once, and the ten largest clones take around 2.6%. This clone has only a few counts. Its target is not known. The receptor was isolated from a human donor in good health. Sequences were obtained from PBMCs.

The CDR3 spells CASSTGQGATSADTQYF. For the CDR3, the DNA is TGCGCCAGCAGCACGGGACAGGGGGCCACGTCCGCAGATACGCAGTATTTT. The rearrangement uses TRBV5-1 and TRBJ2-3, with 12 nucleotides matching TRBD1. The germline gives CDR1 SGHRS, CDR2 YFSETQ. The length of the CDR3 is 17 residues. The trim removed 4 bases at V and 4 bases at J, leaving 10 bases unmatched.